Sequencing of this T cell receptor beta chain was carried out in a study of blood T cell repertoires in COVID-19. Study information: Samples came from the United States, Italy and Spain, spanning acute and convalescent COVID-19. In each case, the material was cDNA or gDNA derived from T cells, B-cell-depleted T cells, or PBMCs.

This clone showed up just once. Deletions cut 5 bases from V and 4 bases from J, with 18 bases between. This CDR3 has 16 residues. Germline-derived CDR1 and CDR2 are MNHEY and SMNVEV (reference sequence). Original methodology: Amplification with reference gene primers provided the estimates of nucleated cell counts. Generated by immunoSEQ multiplex PCR, the TCRdb table keeps only in-frame clones and is missing some. Clone size and the V and J calls come from that table; the DNA yielded D and trimming. The data contain roughly 150,000 clones, around 88% of them singletons. V gene TRBV27 combines with J gene TRBJ1-5; tentative D call: TRBD1 (5 bases). The sample consisted of peripheral blood. This TCR derives from a man aged 55 to 70 with active or convalescent COVID-19. The CDR3 DNA reads TGTGCCAGCAGTCCCCTTTCGGACACCCTAAATCAGCCCCAGCATTTT. Residues: CASSPLSDTLNQPQHF.